Listed below are T cell receptor beta chains from one sample, sequenced in a study of T-cell reconstitution after alpha-beta-depleted transplantation in children. MiXCR, applied by TCRdb to the PCR reads, yields one record per CDR3 protein. The table includes approximately 340,000 distinct CDR3 sequences, over 9% detected once. The material sequenced was PBMCs from the stem cell graft donor, taken from the stem cell graft. Source of these receptors: a human donor who donated a stem cell graft to a child with acute lymphoblastic leukemia. Both conserved end residues are trimmed from each CDR3.

J	V	CDR3
TRBJ2-1	TRBV27	ASTKAGQGYNEQF
TRBJ1-1	TRBV7-9	ASSRQGNPEAF
TRBJ2-7	TRBV12-3/TRBV12-4	ASSLGEGQTYEQY
TRBJ1-1	TRBV27	ASSPNRENTEAF
TRBJ1-2	TRBV27	ASRGEGFGYT
TRBJ2-1	TRBV20-1	SETGGGPYNEQF
TRBJ1-1	TRBV6-2/TRBV6-3	ASSLRTGTANTEAF
TRBJ1-4	TRBV12-3/TRBV12-4	ASRELGKLF
TRBJ2-2	TRBV12-3/TRBV12-4	ASTQGISTGELF
TRBJ2-1	TRBV20-1	SARGSLSSYNEQF
TRBJ2-3	TRBV7-2	ASSLGLANSNTQY
TRBJ1-5	TRBV6-1	ASMVGGDQPQH
TRBJ2-7	TRBV12-3/TRBV12-4	ASSPQNPGLALGQY
TRBJ2-3	TRBV18	ASSPGLAGSSTDTQY
TRBJ2-1	TRBV28	ASSYLLAPLYNEQF
TRBJ2-7	TRBV6-1	ASSPPGGHYEQY
TRBJ2-2	TRBV4-3	ASSPREENTGELF
TRBJ2-6	TRBV4-3	ASSPQRGSGANVLT
TRBJ2-1	TRBV5-1	ASSLGGGFSYNEQF
TRBJ2-7	TRBV7-9	ASSPDILSYEQY
TRBJ2-3	TRBV20-1	STPRPGGDTQY
TRBJ2-7	TRBV11-3	ASSFSSRHEQY
TRBJ1-1	TRBV7-2	ASSLRGAGEAF
TRBJ2-1	TRBV12-3/TRBV12-4	ASSSPPVWTDRHNEQF
TRBJ2-2	TRBV5-1	ASSRDGNTGELF
TRBJ2-5	TRBV4-1	ASSQLPGTGVQETQY
TRBJ2-1	TRBV3-1	ASSQEVGLAGKDNEQF
TRBJ2-3	TRBV5-1	ASSIDSGGTDTQY
TRBJ1-4	TRBV18	ASSPRDGIEKLF
TRBJ1-4	TRBV18	ASSPRDSNEKLF
TRBJ2-1	TRBV7-2	ASSLMRDQF
TRBJ2-7	TRBV12-3/TRBV12-4	ASSYETGVYEQY
TRBJ2-7	TRBV4-3	ASSQESAGVYEQY
TRBJ2-7	TRBV5-1	ASRPTGVEPHYEQY
TRBJ2-1	TRBV7-6	AGSLLAGVYNEQF
TRBJ2-5	TRBV7-8	ASSFGTGIQETQY
TRBJ2-1	TRBV6-1	ASLGTDSYNEQF
TRBJ1-3	TRBV5-1	ASSLTGSRYLGTAGNTIY
TRBJ2-1	TRBV7-3	ASSWSSSGSYNEQF
TRBJ2-3	TRBV5-1	ASSLETHRDTQY
TRBJ2-1	TRBV7-9	ASSFVGSYNEQF
TRBJ2-5	TRBV9	ASSVTSGRLQETQY
TRBJ2-7	TRBV20-1	SARRQYYEQY
TRBJ1-6	TRBV6-2/TRBV6-3	ASRPGLGDSPLH
TRBJ2-7	TRBV7-9	ASSLVLAPDYEQY
TRBJ2-7	TRBV6-2/TRBV6-3	ASSYSAAQY
TRBJ2-7	TRBV5-6	ASSLGSRLEQY
TRBJ2-1	TRBV4-3	ASSQDVPDNEQF
TRBJ2-1	TRBV11-2	ASSFQTSGDTFANEQF
TRBJ2-3	TRBV11-2	ASSFLGLAGGGPQGKQY